A selection of T cell receptor beta chains follows, all from one sample in a study of neurological immune-mediated disorders. TCRdb processed the 5' RACE reads anew with MiXCR; each CDR3 protein has one entry. The sample includes 45,000 or so distinct CDR3 sequences, more than 9.5% of them seen just once. Sequenced sample: PBMCs. These TCRs come from a female donor in good health. The CDR3 runs from the conserved cysteine through the conserved F or W. A D gene is named only where the DNA matches it firmly. Clone size is given for some rows only: seen once, a few or many times, or a class if the clone is expanded.

j_call,v_call,d_call,clone_size,cdr3_aa,cdr3_nt
TRBJ2-5,TRBV5-6,.,.,CASSLDGGQYQGTQYF,TGTGCCAGCAGCTTGGATGGCGGACAGTACCAAGGGACCCAGTACTTC
TRBJ1-1,TRBV10-3,.,many,CAISEGPSTEAFF,TGTGCCATCAGTGAGGGCCCGAGCACTGAAGCTTTCTTT
TRBJ2-5,TRBV5-1,.,many,CASRLGGSGEETQYF,TGCGCCAGCAGGCTGGGAGGTAGCGGTGAAGAGACCCAGTACTTC
TRBJ2-4,TRBV7-8,.,many,CASSLDPGAKNIQYF,TGTGCCAGCAGCTTAGATCCGGGTGCCAAAAACATTCAGTACTTC
TRBJ2-7,TRBV5-1,TRBD2,many,CASSLELAGTISYEQYF,TGCGCCAGCAGCTTGGAACTAGCGGGCACCATCTCCTACGAGCAGTACTTC
TRBJ2-6,TRBV29-1,.,many,CSVDGQGGSGANVLTF,TGCAGCGTTGACGGTCAAGGGGGCTCTGGGGCCAACGTCCTGACTTTC
TRBJ1-4,TRBV5-1,.,many,CASSGAGATNEKLFF,TGCGCCAGCAGCGGGGCGGGGGCGACTAATGAAAAACTGTTTTTT
TRBJ2-3,TRBV5-1,TRBD1,many,CASSIDRGTDTQYF,TGCGCCAGCAGCATTGACAGGGGCACAGATACGCAGTATTTT
TRBJ2-1,TRBV29-1,.,many,CSARGGSGENEQFF,TGCAGCGCCAGGGGGGGTAGCGGGGAGAATGAGCAGTTCTTC
TRBJ1-2,TRBV12-3/TRBV12-4,.,many,CAALEVFGGYTF,TGTGCCGCCCTTGAGGTCTTCGGCGGCTACACCTTC
TRBJ1-2,TRBV9,.,.,CASSRGGGANYGYTF,TGTGCCAGCAGCAGAGGAGGGGGGGCAAACTATGGCTACACCTTC
TRBJ1-1,TRBV9,.,many,CASSVGVGVTEAFF,TGTGCCAGCAGCGTAGGAGTGGGTGTCACTGAAGCTTTCTTT
TRBJ1-1,TRBV6-1,TRBD1,many,CASSHSRDRGNTEAFF,TGTGCCAGCAGTCATTCCCGGGACAGAGGTAACACTGAAGCTTTCTTT
TRBJ1-5,TRBV5-1,.,many,CASSLGPAGQPQHF,TGCGCCAGCAGCTTGGGTCCGGCGGGTCAGCCCCAGCATTTT
TRBJ1-2,TRBV9,.,once,CASVGTGKDLEGYTF,TGTGCCAGCGTAGGAACAGGGAAGGATCTAGAGGGCTACACCTTC
TRBJ2-2,TRBV7-6,.,many,CASSRSGSNTGELFF,TGTGCCAGCAGCCGAAGCGGGTCGAACACCGGGGAGCTGTTTTTT
TRBJ1-4,TRBV3-1,.,many,CASSQDRRAGEKLFF,TGTGCCAGCAGCCAAGACCGGAGGGCGGGCGAAAAACTGTTTTTT
TRBJ2-1,TRBV6-5,TRBD2,.,CASSLYSGGANEQFF,TGTGCCAGCAGTTTGTATAGCGGGGGGGCCAATGAGCAGTTCTTC
TRBJ1-5,TRBV2,.,many,CASSAYYSNQPQHF,TGTGCCAGCAGTGCATACTATAGCAATCAGCCCCAGCATTTT
TRBJ2-7,TRBV5-1,.,few,CASSPEQPGLGEQYF,TGCGCCAGCAGCCCGGAGCAGCCCGGGCTAGGAGAGCAGTACTTC